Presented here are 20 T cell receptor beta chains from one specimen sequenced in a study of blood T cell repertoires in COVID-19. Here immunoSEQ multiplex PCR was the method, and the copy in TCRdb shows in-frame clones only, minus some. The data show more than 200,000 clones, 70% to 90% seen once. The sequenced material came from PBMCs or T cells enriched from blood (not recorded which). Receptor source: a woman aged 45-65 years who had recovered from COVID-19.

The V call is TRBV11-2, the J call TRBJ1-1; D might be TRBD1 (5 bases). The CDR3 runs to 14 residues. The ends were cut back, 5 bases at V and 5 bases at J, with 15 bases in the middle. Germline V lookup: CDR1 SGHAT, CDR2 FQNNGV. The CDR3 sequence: CASSRERGTTEAFF. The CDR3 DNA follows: TGTGCCAGCAGCCGGGAGAGGGGAACAACTGAAGCTTTCTTT.

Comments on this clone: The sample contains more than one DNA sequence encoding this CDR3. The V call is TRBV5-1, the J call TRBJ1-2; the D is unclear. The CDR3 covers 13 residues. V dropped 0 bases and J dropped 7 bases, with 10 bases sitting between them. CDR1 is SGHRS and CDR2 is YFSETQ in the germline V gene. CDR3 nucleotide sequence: TGCGCCAGCAGCTTGGATGGCCGGGGTGGCTACACCTTC. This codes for CASSLDGRGGYTF.

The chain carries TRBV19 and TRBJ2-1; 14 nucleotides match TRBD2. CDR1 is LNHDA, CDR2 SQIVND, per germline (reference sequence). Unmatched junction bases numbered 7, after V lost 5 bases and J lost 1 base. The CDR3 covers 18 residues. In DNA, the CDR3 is TGTGCCAGTAGTCCACGACTAGCGGGAGGGACATCCTACAATGAGCAGTTCTTC. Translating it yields CASSPRLAGGTSYNEQFF. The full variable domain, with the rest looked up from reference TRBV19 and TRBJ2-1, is DGGITQSPKYLFRKEGQNVTLSCEQNLNHDAMYWYRQDPGQGLRLIYYSQIVNDFQKGDIAEGYSVSREKKESFPLTVTSAQKNPTAFYLCASSPRLAGGTSYNEQFFGPGTRLTVL.

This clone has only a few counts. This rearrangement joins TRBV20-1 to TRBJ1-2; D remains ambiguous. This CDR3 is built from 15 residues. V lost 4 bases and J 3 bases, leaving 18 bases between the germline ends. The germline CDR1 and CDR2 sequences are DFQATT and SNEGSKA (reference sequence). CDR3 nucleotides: TGCAGTGCTATTGATCCGGAGGGTCTCGACTATGGCTACACCTTC. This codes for CSAIDPEGLDYGYTF.

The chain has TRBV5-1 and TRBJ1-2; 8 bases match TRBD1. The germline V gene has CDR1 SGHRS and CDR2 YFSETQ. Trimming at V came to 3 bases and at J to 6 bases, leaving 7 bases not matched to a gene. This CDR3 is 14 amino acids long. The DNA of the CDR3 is TGCGCCAGCAGCTGGACAGGGAAAGAGAATGGCTACACCTTC. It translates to CASSWTGKENGYTF.

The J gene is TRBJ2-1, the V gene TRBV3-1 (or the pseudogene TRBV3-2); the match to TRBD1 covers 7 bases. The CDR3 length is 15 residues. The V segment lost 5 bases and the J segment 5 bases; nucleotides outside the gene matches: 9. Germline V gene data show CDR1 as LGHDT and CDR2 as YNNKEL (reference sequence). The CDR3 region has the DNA TGTGCCAGCAGCGCGCGACAGGGCCTTAACAATGAGCAGTTCTTC. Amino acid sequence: CASSARQGLNNEQFF.

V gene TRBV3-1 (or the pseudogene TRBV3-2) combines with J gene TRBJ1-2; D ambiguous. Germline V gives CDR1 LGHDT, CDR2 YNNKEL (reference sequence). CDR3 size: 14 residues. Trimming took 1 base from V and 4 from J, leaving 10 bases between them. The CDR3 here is CASSQGAGTYGYTF. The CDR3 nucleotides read TGTGCCAGCAGCCAAGGCGCCGGTACCTATGGCTACACCTTC.

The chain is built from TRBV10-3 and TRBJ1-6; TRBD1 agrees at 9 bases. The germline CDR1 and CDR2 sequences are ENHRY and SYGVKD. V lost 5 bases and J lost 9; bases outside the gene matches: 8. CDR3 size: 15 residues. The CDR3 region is CAISLTDRGVSPLHF. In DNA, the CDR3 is TGTGCCATCAGTCTGACGGACAGGGGAGTTTCACCCCTCCACTTT.

CDR3: CASMGVSRVEQYF. The CDR3 region has the DNA TGTGCCAGCATGGGAGTTTCCCGAGTCGAGCAGTACTTC. The chain employs TRBV2 and TRBJ2-7; D is perhaps TRBD2 (5 bases). V lost 7 bases and J lost 6, with 16 bases in between. CDR3 length: 13 amino acids. CDR1 is SNHLY and CDR2 is FYNNEI in the germline V gene.

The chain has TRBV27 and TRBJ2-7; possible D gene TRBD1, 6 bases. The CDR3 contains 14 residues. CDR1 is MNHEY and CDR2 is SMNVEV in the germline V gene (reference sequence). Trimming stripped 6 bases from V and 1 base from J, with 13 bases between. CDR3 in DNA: TGTGCCAGCAGAACACGACAGGCTTCCTACGAGCAGTACTTC. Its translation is CASRTRQASYEQYF.

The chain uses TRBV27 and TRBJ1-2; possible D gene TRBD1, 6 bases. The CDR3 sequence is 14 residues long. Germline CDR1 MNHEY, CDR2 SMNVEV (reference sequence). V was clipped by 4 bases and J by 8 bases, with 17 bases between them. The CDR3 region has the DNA TGTGCCAGCAGTTCACCACACAGGGAGGGCGGCTACACCTTC. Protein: CASSSPHREGGYTF.

The CDR3 protein is CAWSLGQDNEKLFF. The CDR3 nucleotides read TGTGCCTGGAGTTTAGGACAGGATAATGAAAAACTGTTTTTT. The chain employs TRBV30 and TRBJ1-4; 7 nucleotides align to TRBD1. The V segment lost 2 bases and the J segment 4 bases; nucleotides outside the gene matches: 4. CDR3 length: 14 residues. Germline V gene sequence: CDR1 GTSNPN, CDR2 SVGIG (reference sequence).

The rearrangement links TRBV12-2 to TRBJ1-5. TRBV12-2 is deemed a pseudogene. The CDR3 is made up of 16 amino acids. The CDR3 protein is CASRLCGGLSNQPQHF. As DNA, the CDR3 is TGTGCAAGTCGGTTGTGCGGGGGCCTTAGCAATCAGCCCCAGCATTTT.

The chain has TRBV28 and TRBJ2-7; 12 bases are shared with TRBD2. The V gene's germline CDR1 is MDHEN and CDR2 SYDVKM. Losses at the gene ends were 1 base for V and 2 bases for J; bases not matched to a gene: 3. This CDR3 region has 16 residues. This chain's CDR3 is CASSLSGLAGTYEQYF. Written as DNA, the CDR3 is TGTGCCAGCAGTTTATCCGGACTAGCGGGGACCTACGAGCAGTACTTC.

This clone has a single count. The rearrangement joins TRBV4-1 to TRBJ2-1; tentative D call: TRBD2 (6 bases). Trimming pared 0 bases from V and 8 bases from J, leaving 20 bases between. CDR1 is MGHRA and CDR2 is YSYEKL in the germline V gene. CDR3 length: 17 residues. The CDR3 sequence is CASSQETGSGLGDEQFF. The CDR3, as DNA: TGCGCCAGCAGCCAAGAAACCGGGAGCGGTCTAGGGGATGAGCAGTTCTTC.

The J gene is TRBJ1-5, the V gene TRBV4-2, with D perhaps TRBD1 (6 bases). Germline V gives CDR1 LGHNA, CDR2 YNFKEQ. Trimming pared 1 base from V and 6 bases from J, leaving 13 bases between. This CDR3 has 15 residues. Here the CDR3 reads CASSQGTGGPQPQHF. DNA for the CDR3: TGTGCCAGCAGCCAAGGGACCGGGGGGCCTCAGCCCCAGCATTTT.

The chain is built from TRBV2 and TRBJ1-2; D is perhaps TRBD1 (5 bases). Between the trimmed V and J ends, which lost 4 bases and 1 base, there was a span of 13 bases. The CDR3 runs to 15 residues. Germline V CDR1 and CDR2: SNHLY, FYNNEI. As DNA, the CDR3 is TGTGCCAGCAGTGGACAGACCTCTAGTAACTATGGCTACACCTTC. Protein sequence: CASSGQTSSNYGYTF.

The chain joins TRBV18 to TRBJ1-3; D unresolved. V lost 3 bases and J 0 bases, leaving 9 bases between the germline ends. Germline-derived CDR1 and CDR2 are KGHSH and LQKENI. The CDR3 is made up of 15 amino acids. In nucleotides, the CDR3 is TGTGCCAGCTCACCGGCAGGAAACTCTGGAAACACCATATATTTT. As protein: CASSPAGNSGNTIYF.

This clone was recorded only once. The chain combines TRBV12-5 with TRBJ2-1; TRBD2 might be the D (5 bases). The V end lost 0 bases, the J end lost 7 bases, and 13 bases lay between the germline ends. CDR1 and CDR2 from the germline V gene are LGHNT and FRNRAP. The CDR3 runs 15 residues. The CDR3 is CASGLVRASWNEQFF. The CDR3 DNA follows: TGTGCTAGTGGTTTGGTACGGGCTAGCTGGAATGAGCAGTTCTTC.

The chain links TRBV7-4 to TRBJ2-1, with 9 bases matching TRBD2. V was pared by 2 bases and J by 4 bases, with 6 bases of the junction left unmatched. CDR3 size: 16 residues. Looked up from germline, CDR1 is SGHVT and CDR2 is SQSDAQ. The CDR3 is CASSLRGGRAYNEQFF. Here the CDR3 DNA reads TGTGCCAGCAGCTTACGAGGCGGGAGGGCATACAATGAGCAGTTCTTC. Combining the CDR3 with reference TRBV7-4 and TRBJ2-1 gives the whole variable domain GAGVSQSPRYKVAKRGRDVALRCDSISGHVTLYWYRQTLGQGSEVLTYSQSDAQRDKSGRPSGRFSAERPERSVSTLKIQRTEQGDSAVYLCASSLRGGRAYNEQFFGPGTRLTVL.